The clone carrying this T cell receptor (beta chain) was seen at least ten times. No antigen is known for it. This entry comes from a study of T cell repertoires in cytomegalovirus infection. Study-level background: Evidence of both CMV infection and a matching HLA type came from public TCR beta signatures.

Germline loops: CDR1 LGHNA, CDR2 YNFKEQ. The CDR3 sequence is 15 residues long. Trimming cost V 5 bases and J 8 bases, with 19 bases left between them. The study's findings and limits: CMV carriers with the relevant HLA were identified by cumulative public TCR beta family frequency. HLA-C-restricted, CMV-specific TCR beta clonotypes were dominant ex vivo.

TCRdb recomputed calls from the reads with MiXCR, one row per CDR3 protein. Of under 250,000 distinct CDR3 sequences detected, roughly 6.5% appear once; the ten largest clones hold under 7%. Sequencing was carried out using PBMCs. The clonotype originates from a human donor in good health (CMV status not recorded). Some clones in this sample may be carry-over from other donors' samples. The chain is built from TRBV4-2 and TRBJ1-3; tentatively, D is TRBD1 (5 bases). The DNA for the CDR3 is TGTGCCAGCAGCAGAAGCCGGCAGGGCGAGGACACCATATATTTT. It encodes CASSRSRQGEDTIYF.